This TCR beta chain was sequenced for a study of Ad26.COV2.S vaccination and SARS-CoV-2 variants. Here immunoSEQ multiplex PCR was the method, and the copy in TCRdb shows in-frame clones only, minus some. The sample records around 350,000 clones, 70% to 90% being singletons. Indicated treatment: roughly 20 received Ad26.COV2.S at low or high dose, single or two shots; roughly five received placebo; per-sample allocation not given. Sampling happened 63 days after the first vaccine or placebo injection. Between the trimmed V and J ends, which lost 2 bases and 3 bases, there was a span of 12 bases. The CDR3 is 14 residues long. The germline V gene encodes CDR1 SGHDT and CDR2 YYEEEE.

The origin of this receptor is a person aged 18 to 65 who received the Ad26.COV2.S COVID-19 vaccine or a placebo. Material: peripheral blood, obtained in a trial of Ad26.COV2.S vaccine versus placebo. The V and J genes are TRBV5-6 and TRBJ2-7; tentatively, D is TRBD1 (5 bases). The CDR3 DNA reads TGTGCCAGCAGCTTTCGAGCAGGGATCTACGAGCAGTACTTC. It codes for CASSFRAGIYEQYF.